This T cell receptor (beta chain) derives from a study of Ad26.COV2.S vaccination and SARS-CoV-2 variants. Treatment specified: 15 to 20 received Ad26.COV2.S at low or high dose, single or two shots; roughly five received placebo; per-sample allocation not given. Day 63 after the first vaccine or placebo injection was the time point for sampling. Aged 18-55 years, donor was enrolled in Boston in about 2020. The study, taken as a whole, reports: Placebo recipients and vaccine recipients were similar in non-spike TCR breadth.

The protocol was immunoSEQ multiplex PCR, while the TCRdb copy is restricted to in-frame clones and leaves out a portion. Among roughly 700,000 clones, roughly 90% were seen once, and the ten largest hold 1.5%. With regard to this clone: What it binds is unknown.

Sample: peripheral blood, taken in a trial of Ad26.COV2.S vaccine versus placebo. The TCR comes from a person aged 18 to 65 who received the Ad26.COV2.S COVID-19 vaccine or a placebo.

For the CDR3, the DNA is TGTGCCAACCCTCGGGGACAGCTCCACACCGGGGAGCTGTTTTTT. Translated: CANPRGQLHTGELFF. This chain connects TRBV9 to TRBJ2-2; 7 nucleotides align to TRBD1. The CDR3 extends over 15 amino acids. Germline CDR1 reads SGDLS; CDR2 reads YYNGEE. V lost 9 bases to trimming and J lost 3 bases; unmatched junction nucleotides: 11.